A single sample is the source of the 5 T cell receptor beta chains below, sequenced in a study of T cell repertoires in cytomegalovirus infection. One entry per CDR3 protein, called by TCRdb with MiXCR from the reads. The sample includes 680,000 or so distinct CDR3 sequences, about a third seen only once; the top ten take 2.5% to 3%. Specimen: PBMCs. These receptors all come from a human donor in good health (CMV status not recorded). Some clones in this sample may be carry-over from other donors' samples.

The chain carries TRBV20-1 and TRBJ2-7; D may match TRBD1 or TRBD2 (5 bases each). Germline lookup yields CDR1 DFQATT and CDR2 SNEGSKA (reference sequence). The CDR3 consists of 15 residues. Trimming took 3 bases from V and 1 from J, leaving 16 bases between them. In nucleotides, the CDR3 is TGCAGTGCTAGGGTGGGGGAGAGGGTATCCTACGAGCAGTACTTC. Protein: CSARVGERVSYEQYF.

This chain joins TRBV20-1 and TRBJ2-1; 7 nucleotides line up with TRBD1. V was pared by 0 bases and J by 6 bases, with 8 bases of the junction left unmatched. The CDR3 consists of 15 residues. Germline CDR1 DFQATT, CDR2 SNEGSKA (reference sequence). The CDR3 protein is CSARDPMTGPNEQFF. The CDR3, as DNA: TGCAGTGCTAGAGACCCCATGACAGGGCCCAATGAGCAGTTCTTC.

This clonotype turned up a few times. The chain is built from TRBV12-3 or TRBV12-4 and TRBJ1-2, with 10 bases fitting TRBD1. The length of the CDR3 is 14 residues. Unmatched junction bases numbered 3, after V lost 2 bases and J lost 6 bases. CDR3 residues: CASSLSGTGDGYTF. The CDR3 DNA follows: TGTGCCAGCAGTTTAAGCGGGACAGGGGATGGCTACACCTTC.

This chain connects TRBV2 to TRBJ1-5; D not certain. Trimming cost V 5 bases and J 9 bases, with 14 bases left between them. From germline, CDR1 is SNHLY and CDR2 FYNNEI. The CDR3 covers 13 residues. CDR3 sequence: CASSTRVWRPQHF. CDR3 in DNA: TGTGCCAGCAGTACAAGAGTCTGGAGGCCCCAGCATTTT. The complete variable domain, with remaining parts taken from reference TRBV2 and TRBJ1-5, reads EPEVTQTPSHQVTQMGQEVILRCVPISNHLYFYWYRQILGQKVEFLVSFYNNEISEKSEIFDDQFSVERPDGSNFTLKIRSTKLEDSAMYFCASSTRVWRPQHFGDGTRLSIL.

The chain couples TRBV11-2 to TRBJ2-2; D is unresolved. This CDR3 has 16 residues. Deletions cut 0 bases from V and 3 bases from J, with 11 bases between. Germline loops: CDR1 SGHAT, CDR2 FQNNGV. In nucleotides, the CDR3 is TGTGCCAGCAGCTTAGAAAGGGCGGAATACACCGGGGAGCTGTTTTTT. The encoded protein is CASSLERAEYTGELFF.